The present TCR beta chain was sequenced within a study of blood T cell repertoires in COVID-19. Study overall: The samples span acute and convalescent COVID-19 from the United States, Italy and Spain.

Original handling: Amplification of reference gene primers was used by the study to estimate nucleated cell counts. Here immunoSEQ multiplex PCR was the method, and the copy in TCRdb shows in-frame clones only, minus some. V, J and clone size derive from that table, while D and trimming were established from the DNA sequence. The table includes some 70,000 clones, 80% detected once. This clone was seen a few times. Germline V gene data show CDR1 as LNHDA and CDR2 as SQIVND (reference sequence). Between the trimmed V and J ends, which lost 3 bases and 1 base, there was a span of 9 bases. This CDR3 is 14 amino acids long. Seattle patients were enrolled during active infection and followed longitudinally.

The TCR originated in a man between 50 and 59 years old with COVID-19, enrolled during active disease. The sequencing sample was made of peripheral blood. This chain connects TRBV19 to TRBJ1-1, with no clear D. The CDR3 DNA is TGTGCCAGTAGTATTGTAGGGAGGAACACTGAAGCTTTCTTT. Translation gives CASSIVGRNTEAFF.